This is a list of T cell receptor beta chains from one sample in a study of regulatory T cells in long-lasting Graves disease. TCRdb used MiXCR to reprocess the multiplex PCR reads, holding one entry per CDR3 protein. Here the sample spans roughly 700,000 distinct CDR3 sequences, 25% to 35% being singletons. This material consisted of peripheral blood mononuclear cells (PBMCs), taken when the disease was refractory, from a patient treated with antithyroid drugs. The source of these receptors is a female donor with Graves disease. CDR3s include the opening cysteine and the closing phenylalanine or tryptophan. Each record gives: D gene, clone size, V gene, J gene, CDR3 protein, CDR3 DNA. A D gene is named only where the DNA matches it firmly. Some rows have no size entry. The others give once, few or many, or a class for an expanded clone.

d_gene: TRBD1; abundance: -; v_gene: TRBV7-9; j_gene: TRBJ1-2; CDR3aa: CASSLVGTGGINYGYTF; CDR3nt: TGTGCCAGCAGCTTAGTTGGGACAGGGGGCATCAACTATGGCTACACCTTC
d_gene: -; abundance: few; v_gene: TRBV7-9; j_gene: TRBJ1-1; CDR3aa: CASSPPEVNTEAFF; CDR3nt: TGTGCCAGCAGCCCACCTGAGGTGAACACTGAAGCTTTCTTT
d_gene: -; abundance: many; v_gene: TRBV12-3/TRBV12-4; j_gene: TRBJ1-1; CDR3aa: CASSLNPGANTEAFF; CDR3nt: TGTGCCAGCAGTTTAAACCCCGGCGCGAACACTGAAGCTTTCTTT
d_gene: TRBD1; abundance: -; v_gene: TRBV28; j_gene: TRBJ2-7; CDR3aa: CASSLGGTGASEQYF; CDR3nt: TGTGCCAGCAGTTTAGGCGGGACAGGGGCGTCCGAGCAGTACTTC
d_gene: TRBD2; abundance: -; v_gene: TRBV19; j_gene: TRBJ2-4; CDR3aa: CASSIVGLAGQVAKNIQYF; CDR3nt: TGTGCCAGTAGTATTGTGGGACTAGCGGGACAAGTAGCCAAAAACATTCAGTACTTC
d_gene: -; abundance: few; v_gene: TRBV6-6; j_gene: TRBJ1-2; CDR3aa: CASSYSTGAGYGYTF; CDR3nt: TGTGCCAGCAGTTACTCGACCGGGGCCGGGTATGGCTACACCTTC
d_gene: -; abundance: many; v_gene: TRBV12-3/TRBV12-4; j_gene: TRBJ2-7; CDR3aa: CASSFGQPGAEQYF; CDR3nt: TGTGCCAGCAGTTTCGGACAGCCGGGGGCCGAGCAGTACTTC
d_gene: TRBD1; abundance: -; v_gene: TRBV20-1; j_gene: TRBJ1-2; CDR3aa: CSAVGQTYGYTF; CDR3nt: TGCAGTGCCGTGGGACAGACCTATGGCTACACCTTC
d_gene: -; abundance: few; v_gene: TRBV3-1; j_gene: TRBJ1-4; CDR3aa: CASSQEGWMNEKLFF; CDR3nt: TGTGCCAGCAGCCAAGAGGGCTGGATGAATGAAAAACTGTTTTTT
d_gene: TRBD1; abundance: -; v_gene: TRBV7-9; j_gene: TRBJ2-5; CDR3aa: CASSARGSETQYF; CDR3nt: TGTGCCAGCAGCGCCAGGGGGTCAGAGACCCAGTACTTC
d_gene: TRBD1; abundance: -; v_gene: TRBV19; j_gene: TRBJ1-5; CDR3aa: CASSMWVGQGSNQPQHF; CDR3nt: TGTGCCAGTAGTATGTGGGTCGGACAGGGAAGCAATCAGCCCCAGCATTTT
d_gene: TRBD1; abundance: -; v_gene: TRBV9; j_gene: TRBJ1-2; CDR3aa: CASSARTGSNYGYTF; CDR3nt: TGTGCCAGCAGCGCTAGGACAGGGTCTAACTATGGCTACACCTTC
d_gene: TRBD2; abundance: -; v_gene: TRBV6-1; j_gene: TRBJ2-5; CDR3aa: CASVFGGRASETQYF; CDR3nt: TGTGCCAGCGTTTTCGGGGGGAGGGCCTCAGAGACCCAGTACTTC
d_gene: -; abundance: -; v_gene: TRBV4-1; j_gene: TRBJ2-7; CDR3aa: CASSLETGYGEQYF; CDR3nt: TGCGCCAGCAGCCTAGAAACAGGGTATGGCGAGCAGTACTTC
d_gene: TRBD1; abundance: -; v_gene: TRBV12-3/TRBV12-4; j_gene: TRBJ1-2; CDR3aa: CASSTEDRVLLGYTF; CDR3nt: TGTGCCAGCAGCACTGAGGACAGGGTTCTTCTTGGCTACACCTTC
d_gene: TRBD1; abundance: many; v_gene: TRBV2; j_gene: TRBJ2-2; CDR3aa: CASSRTGETGELFF; CDR3nt: TGTGCCAGCAGCCGGACAGGGGAAACCGGGGAGCTGTTTTTT
d_gene: TRBD1; abundance: -; v_gene: TRBV24-1; j_gene: TRBJ1-2; CDR3aa: CATSEPGQGAGGYTF; CDR3nt: TGTGCCACCAGTGAGCCCGGACAGGGGGCAGGCGGCTACACCTTC
d_gene: -; abundance: -; v_gene: TRBV11-2; j_gene: TRBJ1-1; CDR3aa: CASSLNGTLEAFF; CDR3nt: TGTGCCAGCAGCTTAAATGGGACGCTAGAAGCTTTCTTT